A single T cell receptor (beta chain) is shown here with its context. The table lists this clonotype with a few counts. It lacks a known antigen. No much larger clonotype is one base removed from it; base qualities were not supplied. This specimen comes from a study of T-cell reconstitution after alpha-beta-depleted transplantation in children (dated by TCRdb to the mid-2010s). For the study in its entirety: Using TCR repertoire profiling, the study quantitatively followed how T-cell immune reconstitution unfolded in children after TCRalphabeta/CD19-depleted allogeneic hematopoietic cell transplantation.

Receptor libraries were prepared by PCR. The instrument given in TCRdb is Illumina HiSeq 2500. TCR libraries were prepared with molecular barcoding, using unique molecular identifiers to normalize TCRbeta repertoire quantification. TCRdb handled the public reads itself, with Q25 trimming in fastp and clone calling in MiXCR, and kept productive beta chains. Rows matching on CDR3 protein sequence are summarized as one entry with the most common DNA and genes. The sample table contains hundreds of thousands of distinct CDR3 sequences; only one count was recorded for 10% to 15% of them. Approximately 0.8% of the sample comes from the top ten. Taken from cysteine to phenylalanine, the CDR3 has 15 residues. Left in the record is the CDR3 DNA by itself, 45 bases read in frame from the first base. V is reduced by 3 bases and J by 3 bases, leaving a spacing of 14 bases between them. The sample's treatment or condition label is to be understood as: allogeneic hematopoietic cell transplantation with graft depleted of TCRalphabeta T cells and CD19 B cells. The children who served as transplant recipients had been given grafts of TCRalphabeta/CD19-depleted allogeneic hematopoietic cells.

Findings and caveats that apply to the study as a whole: About two months after transplant, the apparently early recovery of alphabetaT-cell counts reportedly depended on just several hundred clones that had expanded rapidly and came from non-depleted graft cells. Hyperexpanded clone frequencies declined over subsequent months; after one year, T-cell counts and TCRbeta diversity were mostly attributed to newly produced T cells. The high TCRbeta diversity at day 60 in some patients was ascribed to recipient T cells and intrathymic progenitors that had survived conditioning.

The sequenced sample was PBMCs, obtained before TCRalphabeta/CD19-depleted stem cell transplant. The rearranged segments are TRBV12-3 or TRBV12-4 and TRBJ1-1; perhaps TRBD1 is the D gene, with 5 bases matching. The origin of this receptor is a girl aged 2 to 10 with congenital amegakaryocytic thrombocytopenia, due to receive a stem cell transplant. This receptor has the CDR3 CASSFGGEVYTEAFF. The DNA sequence reads TGTGCCAGCAGTTTTGGGGGGGAGGTTTACACTGAAGCTTTCTTT.